This T cell receptor (beta chain) was captured in a study of regulatory T cells in long-lasting Graves disease. With iRepertoire HTBI primers and Arm-PCR of CDR3 regions, TCR beta libraries were built. TCRdb passed the multiplex PCR reads through MiXCR, listing each CDR3 protein once. The repertoire holds hundreds of thousands of distinct CDR3 sequences, with about 32% as singletons. Time point in this sample: persistent/refractory GD, antithyroid drugs over 5 years with positive TRAb. Scientists built the TCR library using RNA that was extracted from PBMCs. V gave up 5 bases and J gave up 1 base; unmatched junction bases: 7. Germline CDR1 and CDR2: MNHNS and SASEGT. The CDR3 contains 15 residues.

The source of this sequence is a female donor with Graves disease. The material was peripheral blood mononuclear cells (PBMCs), obtained when the disease was refractory, from a patient treated with antithyroid drugs. The chain couples TRBV6-1 to TRBJ1-1, with 7 nucleotides matching TRBD1. The CDR3 DNA reads TGTGCCAGCAGTCGACGGACAGGAACGAACACTGAAGCTTTCTTT. It codes for CASSRRTGTNTEAFF.